This entry lists 28 T cell receptor beta chains sequenced from one sample in a study of CD49a tissue-resident CD8 T cells in human skin. Method: immunoSEQ multiplex PCR; TCRdb's copy keeps in-frame clones and lacks some. The sample consists of about 870 clones, about 61% of them appearing once. The sequenced material came from CLA- CD8+ effector memory T cells sorted from blood. The receptors come from a human donor in good health.

The CDR3 bases are TGTGCCAGCAGTTTAATAGCGGGAGGCGGGGCAGATACGCAGTATTTT. Translating gives CASSLIAGGGADTQYF. The rearrangement links TRBV27 to TRBJ2-3, with 10 bases aligning to TRBD2. Germline V CDR1 and CDR2: MNHEY, SMNVEV (reference sequence). This CDR3 has 16 amino acids. V gave up 2 bases and J gave up 4 bases; unmatched junction bases: 6.

The V gene is TRBV6-4, the J gene TRBJ1-4; D gene unclear. The CDR3 runs to 15 residues. The V end lost 5 bases, the J end lost 4 bases, and 14 bases lay between the germline ends. The germline V gene has CDR1 MRHNA and CDR2 SNTAGT. CDR3 amino acids: CASSRGGGDNEKLFF. In nucleotides, the CDR3 is TGTGCCAGCAGTCGAGGTGGCGGGGATAATGAAAAACTGTTTTTT.

The chain joins TRBV6-4 to TRBJ2-2, with D possibly TRBD1 on 6 matching bases. With 5 bases removed from V and 5 bases from J, the gap between germline ends came to 9 bases. The germline CDR1 and CDR2 sequences are MRHNA and SNTAGT. This CDR3 spans 13 amino acids. The CDR3 loop reads CASSPDSTGELFF. CDR3 nucleotide sequence: TGTGCCAGCAGTCCGGACAGTACCGGGGAGCTGTTTTTT.

This clone was observed a few times. V usage is TRBV28 and J usage is TRBJ2-2, with 8 bases lining up with TRBD2. The CDR3 spans 14 residues. V was clipped by 6 bases and J by 6 bases; unmatched bases: 6. In germline, CDR1 is MDHEN, CDR2 SYDVKM. The CDR3 coding sequence is TGTGCCAGCAGCCAGACTAGCGCGGCCGGGGAGCTGTTTTTT. Translated: CASSQTSAAGELFF.

The rearrangement links TRBV6-4 to TRBJ2-2, with D perhaps matching TRBD1 (6 bases). CDR1 is MRHNA and CDR2 is SNTAGT in the germline V gene. The CDR3 contains 14 residues. The V end lost 5 bases, the J end lost 4 bases, and 11 bases lay between the germline ends. The CDR3 reads CASSITGSTGELFF. In nucleotides, the CDR3 is TGTGCCAGCAGTATTACAGGGAGCACCGGGGAGCTGTTTTTT.

The rearrangement links TRBV5-5 to TRBJ1-5, with a weak D call TRBD1 (6 bases). The CDR3 totals 15 residues. The germline V and J ends were trimmed by 6 bases and 2 bases, with 15 bases remaining between them. Per the germline V gene, CDR1 is SGHKS and CDR2 is YYEKEE (reference sequence). The CDR3 here is CASTAGAAGNQPQHF. As DNA, the CDR3 is TGTGCCAGCACCGCAGGGGCAGCCGGCAATCAGCCCCAGCATTTT.

CDR3 region: CASSLAAYGYTF. In nucleotides, the CDR3 is TGTGCCAGCAGCTTAGCGGCATATGGCTACACCTTC. The V call is TRBV7-2, the J call TRBJ1-2; no clear D. V was clipped by 0 bases and J by 5 bases, with 4 bases between them. Germline CDR1 reads SGHTA; CDR2 reads FQGNSA. The CDR3 has 12 amino acids.

V and J are TRBV7-8 and TRBJ2-3, with D unresolved. CDR1 is SGHVS and CDR2 is FQNEAQ in the germline V gene. V gave up 0 bases and J gave up 0 bases, with 4 bases separating them. The CDR3 consists of 14 residues. CDR3 residues: CASSLAPSTDTQYF. DNA for the CDR3: TGTGCCAGCAGCTTAGCCCCTAGCACAGATACGCAGTATTTT.

This sequence joins TRBV4-2 and TRBJ2-2; 9 bases line up with TRBD2. V trimming: 6 bases; J trimming: 3 bases; junction bases outside the gene matches: 2. Germline CDR1 LGHNA, CDR2 YNFKEQ. The CDR3 extends over 14 amino acids. The CDR3 DNA follows: TGTGCCAGCAGAGAGCGGGAGGACACCGGGGAGCTGTTTTTT. Residues: CASREREDTGELFF.

The V call is TRBV27, the J call TRBJ2-3; D is uncertain. The ends were cut back, 7 bases at V and 0 bases at J, with 20 bases in the middle. CDR3 length: 17 amino acids. Germline CDR1 MNHEY, CDR2 SMNVEV (reference sequence). CDR3 loop: CASKLEIGSVSTDTQYF. The CDR3 DNA sequence: TGTGCCAGCAAACTTGAAATAGGCAGCGTAAGCACAGATACGCAGTATTTT.

The chain uses TRBV7-8 and TRBJ2-1, with 9 bases lining up with TRBD2. The CDR3 extends over 16 amino acids. J lost 3 bases, V lost 5 bases, and 8 bases had no gene match. CDR1 and CDR2 (germline): SGHVS, FQNEAQ. This chain's CDR3 is CASSHLSGGVYNEQFF. CDR3 in DNA: TGTGCCAGCAGCCATCTTAGCGGGGGTGTCTACAATGAGCAGTTCTTC.

The chain recombines TRBV7-9 with TRBJ1-1; D is undetermined. The CDR3 contains 13 residues. Germline V lookup: CDR1 SEHNR, CDR2 FQNEAQ (reference sequence). V lost 6 bases, J lost 2 bases, and 10 bases lay in between. CDR3 in amino acids: CASRREENTEAFF. The CDR3 coding sequence is TGTGCCAGCAGAAGGGAGGAAAACACTGAAGCTTTCTTT.

The rearrangement links TRBV28 to TRBJ1-1; 7 bases align to TRBD1. CDR1 MDHEN and CDR2 SYDVKM come from the germline V gene. The junction had 14 bases not matched to a gene; V was cut back by 7 bases and J by 0 bases. The CDR3 loop spans 17 amino acids. As DNA, the CDR3 is TGTGCCAGCACCGCCCTGGCGGCAGGGGGAATGAACACTGAAGCTTTCTTT. This gives the protein CASTALAAGGMNTEAFF.

The chain carries TRBV29-1 and TRBJ2-6, with TRBD1 matching 7 bases. Germline assignment: CDR1 SQVTM and CDR2 ANQGSEA. This CDR3 comprises 16 residues. With 4 bases clipped from V and 0 bases from J, the junction kept 6 bases outside the gene matches. In DNA, the CDR3 is TGCAGCGTTGCTAGGGGGCGCGGCTCTGGGGCCAACGTCCTGACTTTC. Its protein is CSVARGRGSGANVLTF.

The chain links TRBV5-1 to TRBJ2-3, with 10 bases fitting TRBD2. Germline CDR1 and CDR2: SGHRS and YFSETQ. This CDR3 comprises 16 residues. Trimming removed 4 bases from V and 1 base from J; junction bases left unmatched: 6. The DNA for the CDR3 is TGCGCCAGCAGCGACAGCGGGGGGGGAGGCACAGATACGCAGTATTTT. Amino acids: CASSDSGGGGTDTQYF.

Sample share makes this clone hyperexpanded. The chain couples TRBV19 to TRBJ2-1; D is unresolved. CDR1 LNHDA and CDR2 SQIVND come from the germline V gene (reference sequence). Trimming left V 7 bases short and J 6 bases short, with 10 bases between. The length of the CDR3 is 12 residues. As DNA, the CDR3 is TGTGCCAGTACCCTAGGTTCCAATGAGCAGTTCTTC. Protein product: CASTLGSNEQFF.

As concerns this clone: At one boundary the junction diverges from the germline segment, which might be a read error. The chain uses TRBV5-8 and TRBJ1-3, with D unresolved. CDR3 length: 17 amino acids. Germline CDR1 is SGHTS and CDR2 is YDEGEE. This CDR3 is CASSQRWLGRPGNTIYF. As DNA, the CDR3 is TGCGCCAGCAGCCAAAGGTGGCTGGGCCGACCAGGAAACACCATATATTTT.

The rearrangement uses TRBV11-2 and TRBJ1-1; D is perhaps TRBD1 (5 bases). The germline V and J ends were trimmed by 6 bases and 7 bases, with 6 bases remaining between them. Germline CDR1 SGHAT, CDR2 FQNNGV. The CDR3 length is 10 residues. The CDR3 sequence: CASRGVEAFF. The CDR3 DNA sequence: TGTGCCAGCAGAGGGGTTGAAGCTTTCTTT.

V is TRBV29-1 and J is TRBJ2-7, with TRBD1 matching 7 bases. This CDR3 contains 12 residues. CDR1 is SQVTM and CDR2 is ANQGSEA in the germline V gene. With V trimmed by 4 bases and J by 6 bases, 6 bases remained unmatched. The CDR3, as DNA: TGCAGCGTTGCCCTACAGGGGACCGAGCAGTACTTC. It specifies CSVALQGTEQYF.

The genes are TRBV5-1 and TRBJ2-7; unclear D gene. V was trimmed by 0 bases and J by 6 bases, leaving 10 bases between them. Germline loops: CDR1 SGHRS, CDR2 YFSETQ. The CDR3 is 13 residues long. The CDR3 protein is CASSLGLEGEQYF. CDR3 nucleotides: TGCGCCAGCAGCTTGGGTCTAGAAGGCGAGCAGTACTTC.

The rearrangement uses TRBV27 and TRBJ1-5; D gene unclear. V lost 5 bases, J lost 4 bases, and 15 bases lay in between. The CDR3 runs to 15 residues. Germline CDR1 and CDR2: MNHEY and SMNVEV (reference sequence). The CDR3 nucleotides read TGTGCCAGCAGTCCTGTTGGGCCCGAAAATCAGCCCCAGCATTTT. Its translation: CASSPVGPENQPQHF.

The rearrangement links TRBV28 to TRBJ2-3, with 11 bases matching TRBD1. Trimming removed 5 bases from V and 5 bases from J; junction bases left unmatched: 12. The CDR3 totals 17 residues. Per germline, CDR1 MDHEN and CDR2 SYDVKM. The CDR3 sequence: CASSQTTPGQGEDTQYF. As DNA, the CDR3 is TGTGCCAGCAGTCAAACCACGCCGGGACAGGGGGAAGATACGCAGTATTTT. Based on the CDR3 plus reference TRBV28 and TRBJ2-3, the full variable domain is DVKVTQSSRYLVKRTGEKVFLECVQDMDHENMFWYRQDPGLGLRLIYFSYDVKMKEKGDIPEGYSVSREKKERFSLILESASTNQTSMYLCASSQTTPGQGEDTQYFGPGTRLTVL.

J is TRBJ1-1 and V is TRBV4-2; the D gene is possibly TRBD1 (6 bases). The CDR3 is 15 residues long. Germline CDR1 reads LGHNA; CDR2 reads YNFKEQ. With 0 bases removed from V and 1 base from J, the gap between germline ends came to 9 bases. The CDR3 sequence is CASSQDRTENTEAFF. Written as DNA, the CDR3 is TGTGCCAGCAGCCAAGATCGGACAGAGAACACTGAAGCTTTCTTT.

V is TRBV5-4 and J is TRBJ1-2; 8 nucleotides line up with TRBD1. Per germline, CDR1 SGHNT and CDR2 YYREEE (reference sequence). Unmatched junction bases numbered 8, after V lost 4 bases and J lost 6 bases. This CDR3 has 14 amino acids. The CDR3 loop is CASSQADRVHGYTF. CDR3 nucleotide sequence: TGTGCCAGCAGCCAAGCGGACAGGGTGCATGGCTACACCTTC. The entire variable domain, with the rest obtained from reference TRBV5-4 and TRBJ1-2, is as follows: ETGVTQSPTHLIKTRGQQVTLRCSSQSGHNTVSWYQQALGQGPQFIFQYYREEENGRGNFPPRFSGLQFPNYSSELNVNALELDDSALYLCASSQADRVHGYTFGSGTRLTVV.

V and J are TRBV25-1 and TRBJ2-5; 8 nucleotides match TRBD2. With 5 bases clipped from V and 3 bases from J, the junction kept 11 bases outside the gene matches. Germline V CDR1 and CDR2: MGHDK, SYGVNS. This CDR3 has 16 residues. CDR3 nucleotides: TGTGCCAGCAGTAAGTCAAGCGGGGGAGGAGAAGAGACCCAGTACTTC. Residues: CASSKSSGGGEETQYF.

The sample holds a few counts of this clone. The chain employs TRBV7-8 and TRBJ2-1; TRBD2 matches 8 bases. Germline V gives CDR1 SGHVS, CDR2 FQNEAQ. J lost 4 bases, V lost 3 bases, and 11 bases had no gene match. This CDR3 region has 17 residues. CDR3 in amino acids: CASSFAPGRGVYNEQFF. The CDR3 DNA sequence: TGTGCCAGCAGCTTTGCCCCGGGGCGGGGGGTTTACAATGAGCAGTTCTTC.

Remarks on this clone: The junction differs from germline at one of its ends, possibly a read error. This sequence joins TRBV27 and TRBJ2-3; no clear D. Germline V gene sequence: CDR1 MNHEY, CDR2 SMNVEV (reference sequence). This CDR3 is 13 amino acids long. The CDR3: CASSLSQRDTQYF. DNA for the CDR3: TGTGCCAGCAGTCTATCACAACGAGATACGCAGTATTTT.

The chain uses TRBV6-4 and TRBJ1-5, with 10 positions matching TRBD1. V was clipped by 4 bases and J by 3 bases; unmatched bases: 3. Germline assignment: CDR1 MRHNA and CDR2 SNTAGT. This CDR3 spans 15 amino acids. The DNA for the CDR3 is TGTGCCAGCAGTGCCGGGACAGGGGACAATCAGCCCCAGCATTTT. Amino acid sequence: CASSAGTGDNQPQHF.